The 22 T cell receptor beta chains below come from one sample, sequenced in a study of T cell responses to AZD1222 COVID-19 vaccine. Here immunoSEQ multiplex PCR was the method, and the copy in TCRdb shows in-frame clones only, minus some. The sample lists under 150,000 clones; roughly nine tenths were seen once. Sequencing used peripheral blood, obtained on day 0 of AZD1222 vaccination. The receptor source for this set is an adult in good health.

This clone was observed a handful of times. The CDR3 reads CASSLAVQETQYF. CDR3 sequence (DNA): TGCGCCAGCAGCTTGGCGGTCCAAGAGACCCAGTACTTC. The rearrangement links TRBV4-1 to TRBJ2-5; D is ambiguous. This CDR3 contains 13 residues. CDR1 MGHRA and CDR2 YSYEKL come from the germline V gene. V shed 5 bases and J shed 1 base, with 8 bases lying between them.

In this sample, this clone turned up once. Here the CDR3 DNA reads TGTGCCTGGAGTGTAGGGGAGGGGACCATATATTTT. Its protein product is CAWSVGEGTIYF. The chain has TRBV30 and TRBJ1-3, with a tentative D call TRBD1 (5 bases). CDR3 size: 12 residues. Trimming took 0 bases from V and 10 from J, leaving 10 bases between them. Germline assignment: CDR1 GTSNPN and CDR2 SVGIG (reference sequence).

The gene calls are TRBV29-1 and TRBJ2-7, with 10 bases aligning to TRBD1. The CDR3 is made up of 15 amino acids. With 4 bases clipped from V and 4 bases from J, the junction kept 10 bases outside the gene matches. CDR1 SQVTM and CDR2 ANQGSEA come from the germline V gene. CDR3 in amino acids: CSVVTGTGVGYEQYF. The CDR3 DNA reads TGCAGCGTTGTGACTGGGACAGGGGTAGGGTACGAGCAGTACTTC.

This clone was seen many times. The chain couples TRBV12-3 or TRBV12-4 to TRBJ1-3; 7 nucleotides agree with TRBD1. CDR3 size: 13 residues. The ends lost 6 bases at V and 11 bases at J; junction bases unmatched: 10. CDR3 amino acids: CASSPPGQLPIYF. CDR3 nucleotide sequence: TGTGCCAGCAGCCCGCCGGGACAGTTGCCCATATATTTT.

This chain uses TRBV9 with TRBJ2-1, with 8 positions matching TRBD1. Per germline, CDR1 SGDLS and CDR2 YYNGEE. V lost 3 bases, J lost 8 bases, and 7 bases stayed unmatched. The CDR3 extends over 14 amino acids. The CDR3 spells CASSAPGTGYEQFF. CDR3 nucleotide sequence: TGTGCCAGCAGCGCGCCCGGGACAGGATATGAGCAGTTCTTC. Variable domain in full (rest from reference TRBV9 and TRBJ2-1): DSGVTQTPKHLITATGQRVTLRCSPRSGDLSVYWYQQSLDQGLQFLIQYYNGEERAKGNILERFSAQQFPDLHSELNLSSLELGDSALYFCASSAPGTGYEQFFGPGTRLTVL.

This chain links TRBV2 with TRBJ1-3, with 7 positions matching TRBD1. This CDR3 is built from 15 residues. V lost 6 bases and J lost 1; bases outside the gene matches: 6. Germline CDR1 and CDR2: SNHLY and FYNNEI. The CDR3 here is CASSPTGVSGNTIYF. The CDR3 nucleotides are TGTGCCAGCAGCCCCACAGGGGTGTCTGGAAACACCATATATTTT.

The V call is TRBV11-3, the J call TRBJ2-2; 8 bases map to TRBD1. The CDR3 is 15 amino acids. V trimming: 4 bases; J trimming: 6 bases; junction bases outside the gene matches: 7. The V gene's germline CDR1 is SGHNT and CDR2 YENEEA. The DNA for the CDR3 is TGTGCCAGCAGCTCACAACGCAGGGGGCCCGGGGAGCTGTTTTTT. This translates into CASSSQRRGPGELFF.

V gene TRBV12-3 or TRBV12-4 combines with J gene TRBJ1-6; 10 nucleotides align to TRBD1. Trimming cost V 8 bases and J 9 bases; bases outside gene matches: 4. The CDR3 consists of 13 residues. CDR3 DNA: TGTGCCAGCGTTCGGGACAGGGGTTCACCCCTCCACTTT. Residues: CASVRDRGSPLHF.

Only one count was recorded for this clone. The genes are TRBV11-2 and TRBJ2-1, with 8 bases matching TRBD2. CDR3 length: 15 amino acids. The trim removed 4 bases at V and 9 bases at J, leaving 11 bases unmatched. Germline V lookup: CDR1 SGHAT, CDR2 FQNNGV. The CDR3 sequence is CASSSVAGLLTEQFF. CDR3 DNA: TGTGCCAGCAGCTCGGTAGCGGGACTACTCACTGAGCAGTTCTTC. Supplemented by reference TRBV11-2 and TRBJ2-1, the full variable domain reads EAGVAQSPRYKIIEKRQSVAFWCNPISGHATLYWYQQILGQGPKLLIQFQNNGVVDDSQLPKDRFSAERLKGVDSTLKIQPAKLEDSAVYLCASSSVAGLLTEQFFGPGTRLTVL.

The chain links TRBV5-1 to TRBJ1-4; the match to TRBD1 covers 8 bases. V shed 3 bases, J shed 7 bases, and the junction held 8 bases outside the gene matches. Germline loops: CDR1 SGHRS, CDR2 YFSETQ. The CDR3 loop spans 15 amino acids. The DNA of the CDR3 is TGCGCCAGCAGCTCGCAGACAGGGGCCACTGAAAAACTGTTTTTT. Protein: CASSSQTGATEKLFF.

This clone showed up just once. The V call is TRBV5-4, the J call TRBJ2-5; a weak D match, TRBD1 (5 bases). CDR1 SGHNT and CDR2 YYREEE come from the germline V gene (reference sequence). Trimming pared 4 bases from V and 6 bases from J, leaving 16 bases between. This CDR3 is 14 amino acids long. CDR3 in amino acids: CASSGQGTVKTQYF. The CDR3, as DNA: TGTGCCAGCAGCGGGCAGGGAACAGTAAAGACCCAGTACTTC.

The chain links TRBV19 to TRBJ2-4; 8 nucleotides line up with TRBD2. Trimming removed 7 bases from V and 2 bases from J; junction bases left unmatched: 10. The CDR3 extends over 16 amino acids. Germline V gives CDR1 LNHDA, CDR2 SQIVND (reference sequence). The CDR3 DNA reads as TGTGCCAGTAAATACGGGGGGGCAGGGACCAAAAACATTCAGTACTTC. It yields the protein CASKYGGAGTKNIQYF.

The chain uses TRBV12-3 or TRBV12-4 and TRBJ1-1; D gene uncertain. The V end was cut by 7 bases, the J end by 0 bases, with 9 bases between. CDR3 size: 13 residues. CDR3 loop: CASTRRMNTEAFF. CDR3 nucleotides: TGTGCCAGCACCAGACGGATGAACACTGAAGCTTTCTTT.

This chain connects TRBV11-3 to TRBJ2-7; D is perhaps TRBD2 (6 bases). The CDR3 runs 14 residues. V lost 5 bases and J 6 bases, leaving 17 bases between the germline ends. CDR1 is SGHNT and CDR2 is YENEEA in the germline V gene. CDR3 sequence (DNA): TGTGCCAGCAGCCCCCTAGCGAAATCGTCCGAGCAGTACTTC. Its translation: CASSPLAKSSEQYF.

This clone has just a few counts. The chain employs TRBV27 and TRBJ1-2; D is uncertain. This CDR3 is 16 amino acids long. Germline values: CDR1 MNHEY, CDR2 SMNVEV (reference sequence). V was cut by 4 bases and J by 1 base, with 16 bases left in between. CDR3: CASSSWAASFNYGYTF. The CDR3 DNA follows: TGTGCCAGCAGTTCCTGGGCAGCAAGTTTTAACTATGGCTACACCTTC.

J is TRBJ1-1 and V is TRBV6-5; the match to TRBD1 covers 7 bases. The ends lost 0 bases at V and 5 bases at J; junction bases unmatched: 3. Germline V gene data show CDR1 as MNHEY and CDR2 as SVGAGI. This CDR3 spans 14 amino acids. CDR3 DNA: TGTGCCAGCAGTTACTCGACAGGGCTGACTGAAGCTTTCTTT. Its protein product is CASSYSTGLTEAFF.

The CDR3 region has the DNA TGTGCCAGCTCACCGGCTAGCAGCGACGAGCAGTACTTC. Encoded protein: CASSPASSDEQYF. The chain recombines TRBV18 with TRBJ2-7, with D possibly being TRBD2 (5 bases). Deletions cut 3 bases from V and 5 bases from J, with 11 bases between. The CDR3 loop spans 13 amino acids. Germline CDR1 is KGHSH and CDR2 is LQKENI.

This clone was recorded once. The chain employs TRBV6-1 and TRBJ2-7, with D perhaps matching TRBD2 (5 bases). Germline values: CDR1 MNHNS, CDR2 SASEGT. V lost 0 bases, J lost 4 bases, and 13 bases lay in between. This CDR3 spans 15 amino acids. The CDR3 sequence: CASSEAAARVYEQYF. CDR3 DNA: TGTGCCAGCAGTGAAGCCGCAGCGAGGGTATACGAGCAGTACTTC.

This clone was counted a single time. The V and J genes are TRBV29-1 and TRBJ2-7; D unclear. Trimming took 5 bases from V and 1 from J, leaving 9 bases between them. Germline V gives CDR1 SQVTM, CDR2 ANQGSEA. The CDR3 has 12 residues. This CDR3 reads CSVRSSSYEQYF. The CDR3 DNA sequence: TGCAGCGTTAGGTCATCGTCCTACGAGCAGTACTTC.

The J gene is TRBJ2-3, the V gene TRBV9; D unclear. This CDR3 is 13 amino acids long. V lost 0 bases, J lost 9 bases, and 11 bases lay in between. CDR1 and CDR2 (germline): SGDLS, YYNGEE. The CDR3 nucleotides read TGTGCCAGCAGCGTAGAGACTTCTGGCACGCAGTATTTT. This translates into CASSVETSGTQYF.

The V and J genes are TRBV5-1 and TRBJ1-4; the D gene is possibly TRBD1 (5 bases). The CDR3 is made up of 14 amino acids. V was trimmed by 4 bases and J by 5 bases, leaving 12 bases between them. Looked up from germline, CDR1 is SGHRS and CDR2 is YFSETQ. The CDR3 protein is CASSSGQTNEKLFF. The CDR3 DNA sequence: TGCGCCAGCAGCAGTGGACAAACCAATGAAAAACTGTTTTTT.

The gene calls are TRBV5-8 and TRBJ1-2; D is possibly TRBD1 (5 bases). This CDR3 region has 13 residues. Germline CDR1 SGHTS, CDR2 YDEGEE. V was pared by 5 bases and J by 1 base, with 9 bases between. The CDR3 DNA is TGTGCCAGCAGGTCCAGGGATAACTATGGCTACACCTTC. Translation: CASRSRDNYGYTF.